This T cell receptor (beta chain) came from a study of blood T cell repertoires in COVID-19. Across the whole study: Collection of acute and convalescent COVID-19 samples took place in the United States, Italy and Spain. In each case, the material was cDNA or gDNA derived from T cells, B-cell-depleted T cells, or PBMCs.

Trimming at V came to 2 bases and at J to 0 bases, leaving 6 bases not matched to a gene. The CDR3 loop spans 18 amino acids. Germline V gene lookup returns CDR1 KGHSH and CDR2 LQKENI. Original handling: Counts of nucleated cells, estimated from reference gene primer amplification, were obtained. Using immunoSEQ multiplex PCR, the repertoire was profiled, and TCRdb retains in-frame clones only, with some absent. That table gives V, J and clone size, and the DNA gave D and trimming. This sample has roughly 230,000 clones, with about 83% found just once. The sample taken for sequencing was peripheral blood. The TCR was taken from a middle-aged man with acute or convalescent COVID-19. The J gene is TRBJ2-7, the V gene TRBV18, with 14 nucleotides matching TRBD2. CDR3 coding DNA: TGTGCCAGCTCACCATTGTGGACTAGCGGGAGGAGCTCCTACGAGCAGTACTTC. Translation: CASSPLWTSGRSSYEQYF.